This T cell receptor beta chain was identified in a study of regulatory T cells in long-lasting Graves disease (dated by TCRdb to the early 2020s). Regarding the research as a whole: In the newly diagnosed Graves' disease group, patients had been taking antithyroid drugs for less than 3 months. Peripheral blood TCR sequencing and RNA sequencing compared persistent Graves' disease patients with newly diagnosed Graves' disease patients. The study was registered as a clinical trial and conducted in China. A total of roughly 35 samples were covered by TCR sequencing, comprising approximately 13 persistent and around 20 newly diagnosed Graves' disease patients.

This clonotype was picked up a small number of times. Its antigen has not been determined. No base qualities exist here, and no much larger clone lies one base off it. V is pared back by 2 bases and J by 5 bases, with 16 bases lying between the germline termini. The CDR3, cysteine through phenylalanine, is 15 amino acids long. The sequence is cut down to CDR3 DNA, 45 bases in frame from base 1. From a lookup of the germline V gene (reference sequence), CDR1 and CDR2 are MNHEY and SMNVEV. The research as a whole found: TRBV28, TRBJ1-2 and TRBJ2-5 were preferentially used in persistent disease, while TRBV20-1 and TRBJ2-1 were favored in newly diagnosed disease. Patients with persistent disease shared more public clonotypes (under 3,000) than newly diagnosed patients did (approximately 1,000). Sequencing and analysis were restricted to the TCR beta chain. Persistent Graves' disease patients showed lower TCR Shannon entropy and fewer highly expanded clones than newly diagnosed patients, suggesting clonal expansion. The small sample size was acknowledged by the authors as a limitation that may reduce accuracy. Only peripheral blood was studied, because thyroid tissue, the primary lesion, was inaccessible.

Libraries were prepared through multiplex PCR. Sequencing was performed on an Illumina HiSeq 4000. To build TCR beta libraries, CDR3 regions were amplified by Arm-PCR using iRepertoire HTBI primers. PCR products were gel purified before sequencing. The authors' analysis ran thus. Across samples, 60 to 75 TRBV and 14 TRBJ segments were identified and used for gene usage analysis of CDR3 amino acid clonotypes. Filtered high-quality paired reads were merged into contigs using COPE and FqMerger. BLAST was used to align contigs to IMGT TRBV, TRBD and TRBJ reference genes, with CDR3 defined following IMGT. Any clonotype with a frequency above 0.1% was counted as a highly expanded clone. Shannon entropy served as the measure of repertoire diversity, while the Gini coefficient captured V-J evenness. Public clonotypes were defined as clonotypes shared by more than one individual. Starting from the raw public reads, TCRdb applied fastp trimming at Q25, assembled clones with MiXCR and retained in-frame beta chains. Every entry covers one CDR3 protein and lists the most common genes and DNA from its rows. The V and J calls were determined by TCRdb, not by the authors. Recorded for this sample are around 470,000 distinct CDR3 sequences; 12% to 15% of them occurred a single time. In total, the top ten clones hold approximately 15% of the sample.

What this sample's time point label stands for: newly diagnosed GD, antithyroid drugs for less than 3 months. For both TCR sequencing and RNA sequencing, RNA was extracted from PBMCs using TRIzol. The diagnosis of Graves' disease followed American Thyroid Association guidelines. Recruitment of patients was carried out at an endocrinology department in Xi'an, China. Each patient gave approximately 9.7 milliliters of peripheral blood, collected in an EDTA anticoagulant tube. PBMCs were isolated by Ficoll Paque Plus density gradient separation without further T cell sorting. An Agilent 2100 Bioanalyzer and agarose gel were used to assess RNA quality, and a NanoDrop 2000 was used to measure RNA concentration. This same sample was also taken into another study, of T cells in Graves' hyperthyroidism and ophthalmopathy. As that second paper reports: Stable Graves' hyperthyroidism was defined as the absence of progression to ophthalmopathy over 18 months of follow-up. Hyperthyroidism patients were newly diagnosed, had a disease duration of under 2 months, and were aged 18 to 65 years. Exclusion was applied to patients with uncontrolled infections, other autoimmune diseases, pregnancy or lactation. Diagnoses relied on clinical symptoms, serum thyroxine and TRAb, thyroid ultrasound and orbital computed tomography. The TCR CDR3 was subjected to a first round of RT-PCR using the HTBI primer set and the Qiagen OneStep RT-PCR kit. Blood samples also contained most of the expanded thyroid clonotypes (frequency above 0.001), which suggests that blood repertoires may reflect thyroid immune responses. A 13 V-J signature model separated ophthalmopathy from stable hyperthyroidism, with about 88% sensitivity and 81% to 83% specificity in cross-validation and 80%/75% in testing. In validation, the model predicted progression to ophthalmopathy with 55% to 71% sensitivity and about 72% specificity, a median of around 6.6 months before onset. TCR V-J signatures able to tell the groups apart were searched for in a discovery cohort of approximately 95 patients, of whom around 42 had Graves' ophthalmopathy and roughly 58 had stable Graves' hyperthyroidism. Prospective prediction of ophthalmopathy was tested in an independent validation cohort of fewer than 20 hyperthyroidism patients and around 16 patients who later progressed to ophthalmopathy. The approximately 100 discovery patients were divided at random into training and test sets in a 7:3 ratio. In addition, the study compared T-cell repertoires in thyroid tissue and in blood from over 5 Graves' hyperthyroidism patients. Once sampling was done, hyperthyroidism patients were given methimazole at a starting dose of 30 mg daily, whereas ophthalmopathy patients were given high-dose intravenous methylprednisolone. The libraries were constructed in a second round of multiplex PCR and then size-selected and purified. Libraries were sequenced paired-end with 100 bp reads on an Illumina HiSeq2000. SOAPnuke was used to process the raw data, throwing out any read that contained adapters or uncalled bases, had a mean Phred below 15, or lacked an exact constant-primer or identifier match. COPE v1.2.5 was used to merge high-quality paired reads, and clonotypes were defined as unique nucleotide sequences. MiTCR v1.1 was used to align clonotypes to the IMGT TRBV, TRBD and TRBJ reference segments. Analysis was restricted to V-J combinations with a frequency above 0.0001, which covered approximately 99% of repertoires. A TCS score was defined as the ratio of F50 (clonal expansion) to E x V (chaos), with BLOSUM62-based TCRdist applied between CDR3 peptides within each V-J. Welch's t-statistics and random forest reduced approximately 520 V-J features to fewer than 15, which were used in a naive Bayes classifier (R e1071). No statistical method was used to set the sample size in advance, and investigators knew the group allocation. According to the paper, TCR Vbeta CDR3 sequencing was carried out on roughly 130 peripheral blood samples, which came from 40 to 45 ophthalmopathy, approximately 78 hyperthyroidism and roughly 17 progressor patients.

This chain is built from TRBV27 and TRBJ2-7; the D gene is perhaps TRBD1, from 5 matching bases. The source material was peripheral blood mononuclear cells (PBMCs), sampled at new diagnosis, from a patient treated with antithyroid drugs. The clonotype originates from a woman in her forties or fifties with Graves disease. Donor details come from another sample of the same person, matched by shared clones. The CDR3: CASSLGQGNIDEQYF. The bases are TGTGCCAGCAGTTTAGGGCAGGGTAATATCGACGAGCAGTACTTC.